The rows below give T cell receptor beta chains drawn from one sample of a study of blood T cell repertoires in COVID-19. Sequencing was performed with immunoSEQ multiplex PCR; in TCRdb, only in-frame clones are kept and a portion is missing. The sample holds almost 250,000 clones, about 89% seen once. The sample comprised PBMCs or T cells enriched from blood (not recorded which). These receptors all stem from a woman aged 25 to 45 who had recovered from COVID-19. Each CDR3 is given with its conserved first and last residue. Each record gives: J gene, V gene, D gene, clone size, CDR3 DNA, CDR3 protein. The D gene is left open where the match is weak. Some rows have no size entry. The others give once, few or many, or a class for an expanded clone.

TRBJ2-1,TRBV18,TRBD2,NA,TGTGCCAGCTCACCATATGAGGGCGGGGGGATAGCCTACAATGAGCAGTTCTTC,CASSPYEGGGIAYNEQFF
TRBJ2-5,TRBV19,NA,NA,TGTGCCAGTAGTATAATGACCGGTCCCGAGGCAAGACAAGAGACCCAGTACTTC,CASSIMTGPEARQETQYF
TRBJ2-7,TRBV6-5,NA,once,TGTGCCAGCAGTTACCAGGGAGAGCAGTACTTC,CASSYQGEQYF
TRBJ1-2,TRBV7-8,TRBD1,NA,TGTGCCAGCAGCACCCCCGGACAGGGAGGGTATGGCTACACCTTC,CASSTPGQGGYGYTF
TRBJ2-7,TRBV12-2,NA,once,TGTGCAAGTCGCTTAGCGAAGCGGGACAGGGGGCCTGGGGAGCAGTACTTC,CASRLAKRDRGPGEQYF
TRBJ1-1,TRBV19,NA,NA,TGTGCCAGTAGTACTACAGGGAGCACTGAAGCTTTCTTT,CASSTTGSTEAFF
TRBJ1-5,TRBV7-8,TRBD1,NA,TGTGCCAGCAGCTTAGTCCCGAACAGGGGCGATCAGCCCCAGCATTTT,CASSLVPNRGDQPQHF
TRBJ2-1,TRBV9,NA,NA,TGTGCCAGCAGCAGGAGTCAGGGGTCCAATGAGCAGTTCTTC,CASSRSQGSNEQFF
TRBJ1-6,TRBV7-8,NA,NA,TGTGCCAGCAGCTTCCCAGGGGCTTCACCCCTCCACTTT,CASSFPGASPLHF
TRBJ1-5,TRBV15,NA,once,TGTGCCACCAGCAGAGGAGGCCAGGGTAGCAATCAGCCCCAGCATTTT,CATSRGGQGSNQPQHF
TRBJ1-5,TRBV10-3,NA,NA,TGTGCCATCAGTACCACGGGGGGAAATCAGCCCCAGCATTTT,CAISTTGGNQPQHF
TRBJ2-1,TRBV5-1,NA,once,TGCGCCAGCAGCCAGGAGGCACTAAGCTCCTACAATGAGCAGTTCTTC,CASSQEALSSYNEQFF
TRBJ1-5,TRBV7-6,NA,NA,TGTGCCAGCAGCCTACGCGACAGACGATATAGCAATCAGCCCCAGCATTTT,CASSLRDRRYSNQPQHF
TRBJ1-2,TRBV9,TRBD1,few,TGTGCCAGCAGCGCCGGACAGGGGGGATGGTATGGCTACACCTTC,CASSAGQGGWYGYTF
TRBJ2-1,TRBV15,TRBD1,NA,TGTGCCACCAGCAGAGGGGGACAGGGGGCCTACAATGAGCAGTTCTTC,CATSRGGQGAYNEQFF
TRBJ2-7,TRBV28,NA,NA,TGTGCCAGCAGTTTGGGGCCGAGCTACGAGCAGTACTTC,CASSLGPSYEQYF
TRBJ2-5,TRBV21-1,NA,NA,TGTGCCAGCAGCAAAAGGTCGGGAGAACAAGAGACCCAGTACTTC,CASSKRSGEQETQYF
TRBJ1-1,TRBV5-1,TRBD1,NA,TGCGCCAGCAGCCCCGGGACAGGGGGATGGGGCACTGAAGCTTTCTTT,CASSPGTGGWGTEAFF
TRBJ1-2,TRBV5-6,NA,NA,TGTGCCAGCAGCTTGGGACAGATCAATGTGGGTGGCTACACCTTC,CASSLGQINVGGYTF
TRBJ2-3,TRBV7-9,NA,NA,TGTGCCAGCAGCCCTCGACCCGGGGGTGACACAGATACGCAGTATTTT,CASSPRPGGDTDTQYF
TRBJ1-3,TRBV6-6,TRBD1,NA,TGTGCCAGCAGTCGAACAGGGGGATTAGGCTCTGGAAACACCATATATTTT,CASSRTGGLGSGNTIYF
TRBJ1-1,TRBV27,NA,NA,TGTGCCAGCAGTTCCCCAAACACTGAAGCTTTCTTT,CASSSPNTEAFF
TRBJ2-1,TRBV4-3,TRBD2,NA,TGCGCCAGCAGCCAAGATATGACTAGCGGAAATGAGCAGTTCTTC,CASSQDMTSGNEQFF
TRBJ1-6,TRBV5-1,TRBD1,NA,TGCGCCAGCGGTCAGGACAGGGAGGGTTCACCCCTCCACTTT,CASGQDREGSPLHF
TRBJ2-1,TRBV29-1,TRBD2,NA,TGCAGCGTTGAACTAGCGGGGGATTACAATGAGCAGTTCTTC,CSVELAGDYNEQFF
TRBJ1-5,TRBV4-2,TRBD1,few,TGTGCCAGCAGTCTCACAGGGGCGGACAATCAGCCCCAGCATTTT,CASSLTGADNQPQHF
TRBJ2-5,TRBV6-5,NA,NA,TGTGCCAGCAGTTACAGGGGAGAGACCCAGTACTTC,CASSYRGETQYF
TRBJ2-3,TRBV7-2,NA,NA,TGTGCCAGCAGCTTCGATAGTGCTACGCAGTATTTT,CASSFDSATQYF
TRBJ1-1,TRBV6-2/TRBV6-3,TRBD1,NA,TGTGCCAGCAGTCGAACAGGGGCGCCTTTCTTT,CASSRTGAPFF
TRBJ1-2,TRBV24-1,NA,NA,TGTGCCACCAGTGATTACACAGGCAATGGCTACACCTTC,CATSDYTGNGYTF
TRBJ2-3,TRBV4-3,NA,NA,TGCGCCAGCAGCCAAGATCCGGATCCGGGTGGCACAGATACGCAGTATTTT,CASSQDPDPGGTDTQYF
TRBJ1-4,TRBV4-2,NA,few,TGTGCCAGCAGCCAAGGGGTACAATCGGGCTTCCGGGGGGAAAAACTGTTTTTT,CASSQGVQSGFRGEKLFF
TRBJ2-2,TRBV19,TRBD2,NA,TGTGCCAGTAGTCTTAGCGGGGGAACTTGGGCCGGGGAGCTGTTTTTT,CASSLSGGTWAGELFF
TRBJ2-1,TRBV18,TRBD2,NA,TGTGCCAGCTCACCATTGGGTGCTCCGGCGGGAGAGGAGCAGTTCTTC,CASSPLGAPAGEEQFF
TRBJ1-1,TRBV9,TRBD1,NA,TGTGCCAGCAGCGTCCCGCGACAGGGGGTCGGCACTGAAGCTTTCTTT,CASSVPRQGVGTEAFF
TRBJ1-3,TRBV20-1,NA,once,TGCAGTGCTCCCGACTTGGACACCATATATTTT,CSAPDLDTIYF
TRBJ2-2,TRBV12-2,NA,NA,TGTGCAAGTCGCTTACCCTTGAGGAACCCCCGATCCCCTACTTACACCGGGGAGCTGTTTTTT,CASRLPLRNPRSPTYTGELFF
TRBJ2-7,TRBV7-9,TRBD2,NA,TGTGCCAGCAGTGCGGGACTAGCTTTTTACGAGCAGTACTTC,CASSAGLAFYEQYF
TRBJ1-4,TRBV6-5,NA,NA,TGTGCCAGCAGGGCAGCAACTAATGAAAAACTGTTTTTT,CASRAATNEKLFF
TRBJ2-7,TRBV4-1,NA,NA,TGCGCCAGCAGCCAAGAGACTTCCCGCGAGCAGTACTTC,CASSQETSREQYF
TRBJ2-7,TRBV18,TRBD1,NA,TGTGCCAGCTCGCCCGGGACAGGGGGTGGCGAGCAGTACTTC,CASSPGTGGGEQYF
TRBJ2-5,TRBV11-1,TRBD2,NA,TGTGCCAGCAGCTCATCGGGACTAGCGGGAGGAACAACCCAGTACTTC,CASSSSGLAGGTTQYF
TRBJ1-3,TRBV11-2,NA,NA,TGTGCCAGCACTTACCAGGGAGGAAACACCATATATTTT,CASTYQGGNTIYF
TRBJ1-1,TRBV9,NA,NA,TGTGCCAGCAGCGCCCCGGGGGGGGTGAACACTGAAGCTTTCTTT,CASSAPGGVNTEAFF
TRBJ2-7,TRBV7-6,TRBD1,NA,TGTGCCAGCAGCTTAGAAGACAGGGAGACCAACGAGCAGTACTTC,CASSLEDRETNEQYF